The next 2 T cell receptor beta chains were all read from a single sample in a study of tumor-infiltrating lymphocytes in primary liver carcinoma. Researchers drew blood RNA from unsorted whole blood and extracted germline DNA as well. Priming with a constant-region primer yielded TCR beta cDNA from about 480 ng total RNA. It was through three nested multiplex PCR rounds of slightly modified ARM-PCR that TCR beta libraries arose. TRBV1-TRBV30 forward primers and a C-beta reverse primer were used in the first two PCR rounds, which each ran for 9 to 10 cycles. TCRdb redid the calling of the multiplex PCR reads with MiXCR, one entry per CDR3 protein. The sample lists about 350,000 distinct CDR3 sequences, roughly two thirds seen once, with about 6.5% in the top ten. Material: peripheral blood. The source of these receptors is a man between 40 and 49 years old with primary liver carcinoma and hepatitis B virus infection.

As for this clonotype: At one end the junction does not follow the germline gene, possibly because of a read error. The rearrangement uses TRBV11-2 and TRBJ1-3; 7 bases are a match to TRBD1. There are 15 residues in the CDR3. Germline-derived CDR1 and CDR2 are SGHAT and FQNNGV. The CDR3 loop is CASSLEGQLGNTVYF. CDR3 nucleotides: TGTGCCAGCAGCTTGGAGGGACAGTTGGGAAACACCGTATATTTT. Full variable domain (outside the CDR3, taken from reference TRBV11-2 and TRBJ1-3): EAGVAQSPRYKIIEKRQSVAFWCNPISGHATLYWYQQILGQGPKLLIQFQNNGVVDDSQLPKDRFSAERLKGVDSTLKIQPAKLEDSAVYLCASSLEGQLGNTVYFGEGSWLTVV.

Regarding this clonotype: At one boundary the junction diverges from the germline segment, which might be a read error. The chain links TRBV4-2 to TRBJ2-2, with TRBD1 identical over 8 bases. In germline, CDR1 is LGHNA, CDR2 YNFKEQ. CDR3 length equals 16 residues. CDR3 DNA sequence: TGTGCCAGCGGCCAAGTAAGGGACAGGTCGAGGGGGGAGCTGTTTTTT. Translated, it gives CASGQVRDRSRGELFF.